These T cell receptor beta chains were read from a single sample in a study of shared clonotypes between healthy human individuals. Sequenced by immunoSEQ multiplex PCR; TCRdb stores in-frame clones only, minus some. The data contain 1.5 million to 2.5 million clones, approximately 94% of them singletons. Sequencing used naive CD8+ T cells sorted from blood. The receptors shown here come from a man between 18 and 35 years old in good health. The CDR3 runs from the conserved cysteine through the conserved F or W. D genes are given only for firm matches. A row's size may be missing; if present it is once, few, many or a size class.

clone_size: NA; j_call: TRBJ2-5; v_call: TRBV6-6; d_call: TRBD2; cdr3_nt: TGTGCCAGCAGTTACCCCGCTAGCGGGGGAGAGACCCAGTACTTC; cdr3_aa: CASSYPASGGETQYF
clone_size: NA; j_call: TRBJ1-3; v_call: TRBV28; d_call: NA; cdr3_nt: TGTGCCAGCAGTTTATTCGGGGAGAGGGAAAACACCATATATTTT; cdr3_aa: CASSLFGERENTIYF
clone_size: NA; j_call: TRBJ1-2; v_call: TRBV5-6; d_call: NA; cdr3_nt: TGTGCCAGCAGCTTGACAGGGATCTATGGCTACACCTTC; cdr3_aa: CASSLTGIYGYTF
clone_size: NA; j_call: TRBJ2-7; v_call: TRBV15; d_call: TRBD2; cdr3_nt: TGTGCCACCAGCGGGGGACTAGGCTTCGACGAGCAGTACTTC; cdr3_aa: CATSGGLGFDEQYF
clone_size: NA; j_call: TRBJ2-5; v_call: TRBV12-5; d_call: TRBD2; cdr3_nt: TGTGCTAGTGGTAACGGTGGACTAGCGGGAGCGGAGACCCAGTACTTC; cdr3_aa: CASGNGGLAGAETQYF
clone_size: NA; j_call: TRBJ2-7; v_call: TRBV5-6; d_call: NA; cdr3_nt: TGTGCCAGCAGCCCCGGTGAGTCCCTAGGGGAGCAGTACTTC; cdr3_aa: CASSPGESLGEQYF
clone_size: once; j_call: TRBJ1-4; v_call: TRBV13; d_call: NA; cdr3_nt: TGTGCCAGCAGCATCGGGACACCTAATGAAAAACTGTTTTTT; cdr3_aa: CASSIGTPNEKLFF
clone_size: NA; j_call: TRBJ2-7; v_call: TRBV27; d_call: TRBD2; cdr3_nt: TGTGCCAGCAGTCCCCTCCTGCTAGCGGGAGGCAACGAGCAGTACTTC; cdr3_aa: CASSPLLLAGGNEQYF
clone_size: NA; j_call: TRBJ2-5; v_call: TRBV5-1; d_call: TRBD1; cdr3_nt: TGCGCCAGCAGCACGGACAGGCTGACCCAGTACTTC; cdr3_aa: CASSTDRLTQYF
clone_size: NA; j_call: TRBJ2-3; v_call: TRBV9; d_call: NA; cdr3_nt: TGTGCCAGCAGCTCCAGGTCTAGGACAGATACGCAGTATTTT; cdr3_aa: CASSSRSRTDTQYF
clone_size: few; j_call: TRBJ2-7; v_call: TRBV10-2; d_call: NA; cdr3_nt: TGCGCCAGCAGTGAGGGTATCCGGCCGCTGGAGCAGTACTTC; cdr3_aa: CASSEGIRPLEQYF
clone_size: NA; j_call: TRBJ2-7; v_call: TRBV12-5; d_call: TRBD1; cdr3_nt: TGTGCTAGTGGTTTGGTACTGGGGGGACAGGCGTCCTACGAGCAGTACTTC; cdr3_aa: CASGLVLGGQASYEQYF
clone_size: NA; j_call: TRBJ2-7; v_call: TRBV19; d_call: NA; cdr3_nt: TGTGCCAGTAGTATTCAACAGGGAGGATACGAGCAGTACTTC; cdr3_aa: CASSIQQGGYEQYF
clone_size: NA; j_call: TRBJ2-7; v_call: TRBV5-8; d_call: TRBD1; cdr3_nt: TGTGCCAGCAGCCCCACAGGGGCCGGTGACTACGAGCAGTACTTC; cdr3_aa: CASSPTGAGDYEQYF
clone_size: NA; j_call: TRBJ1-6; v_call: TRBV6-5; d_call: NA; cdr3_nt: TGTGCCAGCAGTTCAGACAGAGAGTATAATTCACCCCTCCACTTT; cdr3_aa: CASSSDREYNSPLHF
clone_size: NA; j_call: TRBJ2-1; v_call: TRBV7-9; d_call: TRBD2; cdr3_nt: TGTGCCAGCAGCCAGACTAGCGGGGGGGCGAAAGATTATGAGCAGTTCTTC; cdr3_aa: CASSQTSGGAKDYEQFF
clone_size: once; j_call: TRBJ2-7; v_call: TRBV5-1; d_call: TRBD1; cdr3_nt: TGCGCCAGCAGCTATACAGGGGGCCGCGAGCAGTACTTC; cdr3_aa: CASSYTGGREQYF
clone_size: once; j_call: TRBJ2-6; v_call: TRBV9; d_call: TRBD1; cdr3_nt: TGTGCCAGCAGCTCGTCGACAGGGATCCTCTCTGGGGCCAACGTCCTGACTTTC; cdr3_aa: CASSSSTGILSGANVLTF
clone_size: NA; j_call: TRBJ2-1; v_call: TRBV10-3; d_call: TRBD2; cdr3_nt: TGTGCCATCAGCCTTGCTGGACTAGCGGTATACAATGAGCAGTTCTTC; cdr3_aa: CAISLAGLAVYNEQFF
clone_size: NA; j_call: TRBJ2-7; v_call: TRBV19; d_call: NA; cdr3_nt: TGTGCCAGTAGTATAGATCGTGATCCAGCCCTCTACGAGCAGTACTTC; cdr3_aa: CASSIDRDPALYEQYF
clone_size: NA; j_call: TRBJ2-3; v_call: TRBV4-1; d_call: TRBD2; cdr3_nt: TGCGCCAGCAGCCAAGCCGGGAGGGCTGGAGATACGCAGTATTTT; cdr3_aa: CASSQAGRAGDTQYF
clone_size: NA; j_call: TRBJ2-3; v_call: TRBV10-2; d_call: NA; cdr3_nt: TGCGCCAGCAGTGAGATTGTAGAGGCACCTAGCACAGATACGCAGTATTTT; cdr3_aa: CASSEIVEAPSTDTQYF
clone_size: NA; j_call: TRBJ1-1; v_call: TRBV5-1; d_call: NA; cdr3_nt: TGCGCCAGCAGCTTGCCCCCCCAAAAGGGAACTGAAGCTTTCTTT; cdr3_aa: CASSLPPQKGTEAFF
clone_size: once; j_call: TRBJ1-1; v_call: TRBV30; d_call: NA; cdr3_nt: TGTGCCTGGAGTGCTTTAAACACTGAAGCTTTCTTT; cdr3_aa: CAWSALNTEAFF